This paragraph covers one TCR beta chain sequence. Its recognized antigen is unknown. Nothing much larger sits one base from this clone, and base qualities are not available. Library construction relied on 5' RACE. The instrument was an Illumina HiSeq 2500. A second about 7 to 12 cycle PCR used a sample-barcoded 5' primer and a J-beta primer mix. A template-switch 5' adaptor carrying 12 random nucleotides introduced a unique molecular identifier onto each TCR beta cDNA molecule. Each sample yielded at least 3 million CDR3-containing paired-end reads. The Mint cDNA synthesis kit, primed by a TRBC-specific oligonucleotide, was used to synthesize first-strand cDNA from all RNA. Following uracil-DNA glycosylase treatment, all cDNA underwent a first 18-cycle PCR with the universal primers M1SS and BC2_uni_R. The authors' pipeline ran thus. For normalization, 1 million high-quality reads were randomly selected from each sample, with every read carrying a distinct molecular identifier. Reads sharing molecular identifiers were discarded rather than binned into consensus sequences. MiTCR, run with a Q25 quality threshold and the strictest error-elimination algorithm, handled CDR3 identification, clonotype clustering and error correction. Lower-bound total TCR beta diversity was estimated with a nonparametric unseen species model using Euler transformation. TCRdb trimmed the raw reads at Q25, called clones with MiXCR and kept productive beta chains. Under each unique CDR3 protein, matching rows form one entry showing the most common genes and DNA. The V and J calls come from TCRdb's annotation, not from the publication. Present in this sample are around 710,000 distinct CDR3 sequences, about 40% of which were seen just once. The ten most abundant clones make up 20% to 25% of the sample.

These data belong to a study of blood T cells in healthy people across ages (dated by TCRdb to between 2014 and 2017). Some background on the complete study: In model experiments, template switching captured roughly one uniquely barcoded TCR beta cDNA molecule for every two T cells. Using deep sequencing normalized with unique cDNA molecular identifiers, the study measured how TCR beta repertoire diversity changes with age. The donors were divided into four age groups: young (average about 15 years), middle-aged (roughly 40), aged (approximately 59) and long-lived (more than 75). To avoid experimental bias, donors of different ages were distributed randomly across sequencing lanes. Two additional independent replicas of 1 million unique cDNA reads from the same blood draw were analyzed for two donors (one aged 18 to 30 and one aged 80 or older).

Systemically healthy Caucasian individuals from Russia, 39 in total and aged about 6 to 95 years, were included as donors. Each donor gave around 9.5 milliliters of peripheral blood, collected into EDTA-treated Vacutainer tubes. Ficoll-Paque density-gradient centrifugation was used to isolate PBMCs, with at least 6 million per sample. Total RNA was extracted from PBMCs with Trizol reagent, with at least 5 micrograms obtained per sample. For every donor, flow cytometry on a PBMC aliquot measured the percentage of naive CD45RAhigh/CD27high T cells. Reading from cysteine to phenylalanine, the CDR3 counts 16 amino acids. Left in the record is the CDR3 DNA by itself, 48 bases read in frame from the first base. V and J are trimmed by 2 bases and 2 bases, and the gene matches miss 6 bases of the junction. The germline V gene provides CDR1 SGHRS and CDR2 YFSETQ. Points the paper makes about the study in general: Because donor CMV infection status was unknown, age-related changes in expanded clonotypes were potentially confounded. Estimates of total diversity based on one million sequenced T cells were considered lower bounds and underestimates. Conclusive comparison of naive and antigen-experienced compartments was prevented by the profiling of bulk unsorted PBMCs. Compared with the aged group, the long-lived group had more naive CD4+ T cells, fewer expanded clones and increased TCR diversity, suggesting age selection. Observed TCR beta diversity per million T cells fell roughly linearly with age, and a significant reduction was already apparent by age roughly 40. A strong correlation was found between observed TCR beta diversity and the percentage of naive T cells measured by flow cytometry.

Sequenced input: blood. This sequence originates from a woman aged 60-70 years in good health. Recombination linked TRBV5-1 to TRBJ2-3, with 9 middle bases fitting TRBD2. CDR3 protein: CASSFLTSGHTDTQYF. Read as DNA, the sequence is TGCGCCAGCAGCTTTTTAACTAGCGGGCACACAGATACGCAGTATTTT.